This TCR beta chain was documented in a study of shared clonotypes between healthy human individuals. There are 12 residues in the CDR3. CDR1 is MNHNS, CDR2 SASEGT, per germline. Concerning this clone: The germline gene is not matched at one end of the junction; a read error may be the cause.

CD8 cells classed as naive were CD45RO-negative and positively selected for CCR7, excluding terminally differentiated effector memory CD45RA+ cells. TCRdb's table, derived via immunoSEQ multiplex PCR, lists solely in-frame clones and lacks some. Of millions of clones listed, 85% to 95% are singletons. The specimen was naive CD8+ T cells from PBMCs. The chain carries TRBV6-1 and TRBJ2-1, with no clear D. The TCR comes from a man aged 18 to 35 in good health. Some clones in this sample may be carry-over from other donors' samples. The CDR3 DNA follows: TGTGCCAGCAGGGAAGGTTGGAATGAGCAGTTCTTC. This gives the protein CASREGWNEQFF.